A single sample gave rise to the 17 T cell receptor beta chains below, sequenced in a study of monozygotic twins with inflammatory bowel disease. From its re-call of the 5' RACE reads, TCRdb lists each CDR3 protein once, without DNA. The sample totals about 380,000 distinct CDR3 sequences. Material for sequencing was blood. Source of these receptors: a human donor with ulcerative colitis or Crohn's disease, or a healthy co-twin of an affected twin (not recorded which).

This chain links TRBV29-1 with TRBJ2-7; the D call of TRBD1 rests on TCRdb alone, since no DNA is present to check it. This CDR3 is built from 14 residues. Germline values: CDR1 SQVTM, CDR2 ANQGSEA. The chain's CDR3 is CSVVSPRGRYEQYF.

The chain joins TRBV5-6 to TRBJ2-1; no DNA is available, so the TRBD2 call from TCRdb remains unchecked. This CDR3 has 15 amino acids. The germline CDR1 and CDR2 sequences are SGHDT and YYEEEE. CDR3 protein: CASSLALAGHNEQFF.

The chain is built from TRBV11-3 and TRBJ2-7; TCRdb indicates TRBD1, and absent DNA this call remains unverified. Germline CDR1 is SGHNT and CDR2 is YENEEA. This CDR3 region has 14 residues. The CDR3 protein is CASSSAQGNGEQYF.

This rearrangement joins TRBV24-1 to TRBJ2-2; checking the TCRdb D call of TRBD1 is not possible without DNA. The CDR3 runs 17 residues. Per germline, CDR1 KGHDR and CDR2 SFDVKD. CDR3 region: CATSDPSTGGPAGELFF.

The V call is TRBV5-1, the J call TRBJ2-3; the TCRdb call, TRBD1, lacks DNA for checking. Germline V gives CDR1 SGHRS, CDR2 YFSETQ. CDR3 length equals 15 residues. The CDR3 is CASSLRDAGTDTQYF.

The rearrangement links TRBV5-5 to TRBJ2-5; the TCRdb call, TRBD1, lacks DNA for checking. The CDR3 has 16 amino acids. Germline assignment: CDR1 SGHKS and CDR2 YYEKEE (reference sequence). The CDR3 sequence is CASSLMWGSVQETQYF.

This CDR3 is CASSLDPGQVPRNEQFF. The chain links TRBV11-2 to TRBJ2-1; as DNA is missing, the TRBD1 call by TCRdb cannot be tested. Germline V gives CDR1 SGHAT, CDR2 FQNNGV. This CDR3 comprises 17 residues.

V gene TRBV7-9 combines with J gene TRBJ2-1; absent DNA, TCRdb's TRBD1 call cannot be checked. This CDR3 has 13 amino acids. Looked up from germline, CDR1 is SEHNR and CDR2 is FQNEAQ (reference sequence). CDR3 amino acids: CASSPLYLTEQFF.

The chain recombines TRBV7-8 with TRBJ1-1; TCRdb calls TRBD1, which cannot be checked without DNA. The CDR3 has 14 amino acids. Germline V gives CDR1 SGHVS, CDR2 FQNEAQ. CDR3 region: CASSLAGRTTEAFF.

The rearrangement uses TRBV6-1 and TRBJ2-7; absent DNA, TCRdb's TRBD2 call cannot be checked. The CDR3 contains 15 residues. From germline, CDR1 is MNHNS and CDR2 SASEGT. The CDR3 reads CASTPGDAGPYEQYF.

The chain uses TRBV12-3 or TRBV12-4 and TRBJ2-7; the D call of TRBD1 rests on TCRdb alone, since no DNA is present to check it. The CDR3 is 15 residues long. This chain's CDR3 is CASRPTGKSSYEQYF.

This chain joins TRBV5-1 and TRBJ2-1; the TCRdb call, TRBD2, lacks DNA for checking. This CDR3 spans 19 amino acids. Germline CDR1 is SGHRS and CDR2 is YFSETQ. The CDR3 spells CASRNTGTSGGKRYNEQFF.

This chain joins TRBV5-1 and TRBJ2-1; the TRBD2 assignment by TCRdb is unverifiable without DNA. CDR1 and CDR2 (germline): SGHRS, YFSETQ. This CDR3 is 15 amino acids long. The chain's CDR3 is CASSTRDYSYNEQFF.

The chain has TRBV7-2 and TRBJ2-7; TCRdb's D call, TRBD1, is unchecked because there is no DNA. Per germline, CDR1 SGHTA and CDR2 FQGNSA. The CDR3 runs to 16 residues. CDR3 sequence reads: CASSQRDRHSSYEQYF.

CDR3 sequence: CSAREGRLGETQYF. This chain connects TRBV20-1 to TRBJ2-5; TCRdb's assignment of TRBD2 cannot be checked, as there is no DNA. This CDR3 has 14 amino acids. The germline V gene has CDR1 DFQATT and CDR2 SNEGSKA (reference sequence).

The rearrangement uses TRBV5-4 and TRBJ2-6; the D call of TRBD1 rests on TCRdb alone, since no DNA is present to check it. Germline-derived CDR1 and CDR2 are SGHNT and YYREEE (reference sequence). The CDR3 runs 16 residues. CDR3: CASSRTGTAGANVLTF.

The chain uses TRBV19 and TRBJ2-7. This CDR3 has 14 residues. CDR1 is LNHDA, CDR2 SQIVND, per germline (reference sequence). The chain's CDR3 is CASSTPGSSYEQYF.